The source of this T cell receptor beta chain is a study of CD8+ T cells in alopecia areata listed by TCRdb under 2018. As for the study more broadly: Skin from C3H/HeJ donors with spontaneous alopecia (about 6-13 months old) was grafted onto female C3H/HeJ recipients that were about 7-10 weeks old. High-throughput TCRbeta sequencing was used to examine T cell clonal expansion in alopecia areata in both the C3H/HeJ mouse model and human patients. On the human side, TCRbeta sequencing was run on scalp tissue and on sorted CD4+ and CD8+ peripheral blood T cells from healthy controls and from alopecia areata patients with either patchy or totalis/universalis disease. Scalp clonality was compared among normal scalp (n=4), patchy alopecia areata scalp (n=8), and alopecia totalis/universalis scalp (n=8). RNA came from the PAXgene miRNA kit for fixed scalp, the miRNeasy kit for PBMCs, and the RNeasy kit for mouse skin. immunoSEQ multiplex PCR using 35 Vbeta forward primers and 13 Jbeta reverse primers was used to amplify TCRbeta CDR3 regions.

From the germline V gene (reference sequence), CDR1 is LGHNA and CDR2 is YNLKQL. V is reduced by 1 base and J by 2 bases, leaving a spacing of 1 base between them. The CDR3, from cysteine to phenylalanine, totals 12 residues. Of the CDR3's DNA, 24 bases were read; they are in frame from base 1. Pooled mouse cutaneous lymph node cells were stained for CD4, CD8alpha, NKG2D, NKG2ACE and other markers and were then sorted on a BD Influx. This clone occurred a few times. The antigen it recognizes is unknown. Gene names and germline sequences refer to the mouse in this case. With the read ending 4 residues before the CDR3 end, the germline J gene is used to fill in that end. Other nucleotide sequences from this sample produce the same CDR3. The library was made by the immunoSEQ multiplex PCR assay. To provide template for TCR sequencing, every sample had RNA extracted and reverse transcribed into cDNA. SuperScript III was used for first-strand cDNA synthesis, primed with a 2:1 mix of oligo-dT and random hexamers. Amplification bias was assessed with a synthetic immune receptor repertoire, and residual bias was removed computationally. Sequencing of the libraries was done on Illumina HiSeq using 60 bp reads that spanned the CDR3 and were read from J toward V. In the original analysis: Raw reads were preprocessed to remove errors, and CDR3 was defined by IMGT conventions from the conserved cysteine to phenylalanine. Clonality was computed by normalizing Shannon entropy by log2 of the number of productive unique TCRs and subtracting the result from 1. CD4 or CD8 identity of scalp clones was inferred by cross-referencing scalp TCRbeta sequences with sorted blood CD4 and CD8 repertoires. TCRdb took this table from immuneACCESS and kept in-frame rearrangements with V and J called. Such tables lack part of the clones; where checked against another copy, unresolved V genes explain under half of the gap, and the rest is unexplained. V and J calls and clone size follow that table, whereas D and trimming were derived from the DNA. This sample includes 290,000 or so clones, and none of them was observed just once. The ten largest account for more than 1% of the sample.

The paper's findings and limits, for the study overall: Compared with normal scalp, lesional scalp had higher clonality and more expanded CD8+ clones, particularly in alopecia totalis/universalis, a pattern that suggests antigenic drive. Unlike mouse skin, which is dominated by gammadelta T cells, normal human skin has resident alphabeta T cells that are also sequenced, and this complicates analysis of the scalp TCR repertoire. Compared with mice, TCR sequences shared between patients were less clear, possibly partly because of HLA diversity across the patient population.

The rearrangement joined TRBV5 to TRBJ2-5; there is no confident call for the D gene. The specimen sequenced was CD4+ T cells sorted from a lymph node. The sequence was obtained from a C3H/HeJ mouse with alopecia areata. The MHC haplotype for this mouse line is H2-k. CDR3 DNA (partial): TGTGCCAGCAGCCAAGGCCAAGAC. The resulting protein is CASSQGQD. The CDR3 in full is CASSQGQDTQYF.